These T cell receptor beta chains were read from a single sample in a study of PD-L1 blockade in urothelial cancer. The repertoire was sequenced with immunoSEQ multiplex PCR; TCRdb's copy has only in-frame clones and lacks some. The top ten hold 6% to 8% of the sample, which has about 44,000 clones, about 89% seen once. The input for sequencing was PBMCs, taken around atezolizumab (anti-PD-L1) treatment. The receptor set was obtained from a man between 70 and 80 years old with urothelial cancer. Each CDR3 is given with its conserved first and last residue. A D gene is named only where the DNA matches it firmly. Clone sizes are given selectively: once, few, many, or a class where the clone is expanded.

j_gene,abundance,d_gene,len,v_gene,CDR3aa,CDR3nt
TRBJ2-2,.,TRBD2,16,TRBV5-4,CASSLGSGRDTGELFF,TGTGCCAGCAGCTTGGGTAGCGGGAGGGACACCGGGGAGCTGTTTTTT
TRBJ1-2,.,.,13,TRBV2,CASSEGRNYGYTF,TGTGCCAGCAGTGAAGGGCGGAACTATGGCTACACCTTC
TRBJ2-7,once,TRBD1,16,TRBV15,CATSRDGRTGFYEQYF,TGTGCCACCAGCAGAGATGGTCGGACAGGCTTCTACGAGCAGTACTTC
TRBJ1-1,.,TRBD1,18,TRBV9,CASSLRVDRVHGNTEAFF,TGTGCCAGCAGTTTAAGGGTAGACAGGGTTCACGGGAACACTGAAGCTTTCTTT
TRBJ1-2,.,.,15,TRBV5-1,CASSLEGAGIKSYTF,TGCGCCAGCAGCTTGGAAGGGGCAGGGATCAAAAGCTACACCTTC
TRBJ2-2,.,TRBD2,15,TRBV7-6,CASSRLAENTGELFF,TGTGCCAGCAGTCGACTAGCGGAGAACACCGGGGAGCTGTTTTTT
TRBJ2-1,.,TRBD2,17,TRBV5-1,CASSSLAGVSSYNEQFF,TGCGCCAGCAGCAGCCTAGCGGGAGTGAGCTCCTACAATGAGCAGTTCTTC
TRBJ1-1,.,TRBD1,15,TRBV9,CASSVAGQGNTEAFF,TGTGCCAGCAGCGTAGCCGGACAGGGGAACACTGAAGCTTTCTTT
TRBJ2-1,.,.,14,TRBV6-6,CASSWGVQDNEQFF,TGTGCCAGCAGTTGGGGGGTACAAGACAATGAGCAGTTCTTC
TRBJ2-1,.,TRBD1,20,TRBV6-1,CASSEWGLTGATPSYNEQFF,TGTGCCAGCAGTGAATGGGGCTTGACAGGGGCGACCCCCTCCTACAATGAGCAGTTCTTC
TRBJ2-5,.,TRBD1,16,TRBV5-4,CASSSLMTGNSETQYF,TGTGCCAGCAGCTCCTTGATGACAGGGAATAGCGAGACCCAGTACTTC
TRBJ2-2,.,TRBD2,18,TRBV19,CASSIVGLAGANTGELFF,TGTGCCAGTAGTATAGTGGGACTAGCGGGGGCGAACACCGGGGAGCTGTTTTTT
TRBJ2-7,.,TRBD1,15,TRBV28,CASSRTGGGIGEQYF,TGTGCCAGCAGTCGGACAGGGGGCGGAATAGGTGAGCAGTACTTC
TRBJ1-5,.,.,15,TRBV7-6,CASSLGSGNNQPQHF,TGTGCCAGCAGCTTAGGGTCCGGGAACAATCAGCCCCAGCATTTT
TRBJ1-5,.,.,12,TRBV19,CASSLSNQPQHF,TGTGCCAGTAGTCTCAGCAATCAGCCCCAGCATTTT
TRBJ1-4,few,.,18,TRBV28,CASSTPSLGASTKEKLFF,TGTGCCAGCAGCACACCCTCTCTGGGGGCGAGTACGAAAGAAAAACTGTTTTTT
TRBJ2-1,.,TRBD1,15,TRBV27,CASSRDRGDWNEQFF,TGTGCCAGCAGCCGGGACAGGGGAGATTGGAATGAGCAGTTCTTC
TRBJ1-1,.,.,15,TRBV27,CASSAPNRVNAEAFF,TGTGCCAGCAGTGCTCCCAACAGGGTTAACGCTGAAGCTTTCTTT
TRBJ2-5,.,TRBD2,16,TRBV9,CASSPTSGSSQETQYF,TGTGCCAGCAGCCCTACTAGCGGGAGTTCCCAAGAGACCCAGTACTTC
TRBJ2-1,.,.,14,TRBV7-3,CASSPEREYNEQFF,TGTGCCAGCAGCCCGGAGCGCGAATACAATGAGCAGTTCTTC
TRBJ2-5,.,TRBD1,15,TRBV28,CASSPPGTGQETQYF,TGTGCCAGCAGTCCCCCCGGGACAGGACAAGAGACCCAGTACTTC
TRBJ2-2,.,.,15,TRBV11-2,CASSLTDMRTGELFF,TGTGCCAGCAGCTTAACAGACATGAGAACCGGGGAGCTGTTTTTT
TRBJ1-2,once,.,12,TRBV10-2,CASSDGDYGYTF,TGCGCCAGCAGTGACGGAGACTATGGCTACACCTTC
TRBJ2-7,once,.,15,TRBV5-4,CASSTPNGGSNEQYF,TGTGCCAGCAGCACCCCAAATGGGGGGTCGAACGAGCAGTACTTC
TRBJ2-2,.,TRBD2,15,TRBV19,CASSILAGVPGELFF,TGTGCCAGTAGTATACTAGCGGGAGTGCCCGGGGAGCTGTTTTTT
TRBJ2-5,.,TRBD2,15,TRBV12-5,CASGLELAGGPAQYF,TGTGCTAGTGGTTTGGAACTAGCGGGAGGGCCGGCCCAGTACTTC
TRBJ2-3,.,TRBD1,13,TRBV5-1,CASRFQGADTQYF,TGCGCCAGCAGATTCCAGGGGGCAGATACGCAGTATTTT
TRBJ2-7,few,TRBD1,15,TRBV10-1,CASSGSGQASYEQYF,TGCGCCAGCAGTGGGTCGGGACAGGCCTCCTACGAGCAGTACTTC
TRBJ2-2,.,TRBD1,13,TRBV10-2,CARSDRGTGELFF,TGCGCCAGGAGCGACAGGGGCACCGGGGAGCTGTTTTTT
TRBJ2-5,.,.,14,TRBV6-6,CASSLPQGWETQYF,TGTGCCAGCAGCCTTCCCCAGGGGTGGGAGACCCAGTACTTC
TRBJ1-3,once,.,17,TRBV18,CASSPLTRGVSGNTIYF,TGTGCCAGCTCACCATTGACCAGGGGAGTCTCTGGAAACACCATATATTTT
TRBJ2-7,.,.,12,TRBV7-8,CASSPHPSEQYF,TGTGCCAGCAGCCCACACCCCAGCGAGCAGTACTTC
TRBJ2-6,.,TRBD1,11,TRBV6-6,CASSPQGELTF,TGTGCCAGCAGCCCACAGGGGGAACTGACTTTC
TRBJ2-1,.,.,14,TRBV6-4,CASSQGAEYNEQFF,TGTGCCAGCAGCCAAGGAGCGGAGTACAATGAGCAGTTCTTC
TRBJ2-1,.,.,10,TRBV2,CATGTREQFF,TGTGCCACGGGAACTCGGGAGCAGTTCTTC
TRBJ2-1,.,.,16,TRBV7-2,CASSLGRTGGYNEQFF,TGTGCCAGCAGCCTAGGACGGACCGGGGGCTACAATGAGCAGTTCTTC
TRBJ2-2,once,TRBD1,16,TRBV7-3,CASSRGQGGSAGELFF,TGTGCCAGCAGCCGTGGACAGGGGGGATCGGCCGGGGAGCTGTTTTTT
TRBJ2-1,once,TRBD2,17,TRBV7-2,CASSLGPPSGYYNEQFF,TGTGCCAGCAGCTTAGGACCTCCTAGCGGGTATTACAATGAGCAGTTCTTC
TRBJ2-7,.,.,15,TRBV9,CASGLGGDLTYEQYF,TGTGCCAGCGGGTTAGGTGGGGACTTGACCTACGAGCAGTACTTC
TRBJ1-5,.,TRBD1,15,TRBV5-1,CASSLGDRGSQPQHF,TGCGCCAGCAGCTTGGGGGACAGGGGAAGTCAGCCCCAGCATTTT
TRBJ2-2,once,TRBD2,16,TRBV9,CASSPAASGRTGELFF,TGTGCCAGCAGCCCCGCGGCTAGCGGGAGGACCGGGGAGCTGTTTTTT
TRBJ2-2,.,.,16,TRBV6-5,CASSYRQAANTGELFF,TGTGCCAGCAGTTACCGGCAGGCCGCGAACACCGGGGAGCTGTTTTTT
TRBJ2-5,.,.,12,TRBV7-7,CASSEGGETQYF,TGTGCCAGCAGCGAGGGGGGGGAGACCCAGTACTTC
TRBJ1-5,.,TRBD1,15,TRBV28,CASSPDRGLTQPQHF,TGTGCCAGCAGCCCGGACAGGGGGCTTACTCAGCCCCAGCATTTT
TRBJ1-1,.,.,14,TRBV5-1,CASQSSPRDTEAFF,TGCGCCAGTCAAAGCAGTCCGAGGGACACTGAAGCTTTCTTT
TRBJ2-7,.,TRBD1,14,TRBV7-8,CASSQISGQPPQYF,TGTGCCAGCAGCCAAATCTCGGGACAGCCCCCGCAGTACTTC
TRBJ1-2,.,TRBD1,13,TRBV28,CASSLTGNYGYTF,TGTGCCAGCTCCTTGACAGGGAACTATGGCTACACCTTC
TRBJ2-2,.,.,14,TRBV7-9,CASSSWTAPGELFF,TGTGCCAGCAGCTCCTGGACAGCCCCCGGGGAGCTGTTTTTT
TRBJ2-4,.,TRBD1,17,TRBV5-1,CASSFNLGTGAKNIQYF,TGCGCCAGCAGCTTTAACTTGGGGACAGGGGCCAAAAACATTCAGTACTTC
TRBJ2-7,.,TRBD2,12,TRBV29-1,CSVVVRGDEQYF,TGCAGCGTTGTCGTACGGGGGGACGAGCAGTACTTC
TRBJ1-1,.,TRBD1,14,TRBV19,CASSRGQVNTEAFF,TGTGCCAGTAGTCGGGGACAGGTGAACACTGAAGCTTTCTTT
TRBJ2-7,.,TRBD1,14,TRBV5-1,CASSPGQVTNEQYF,TGCGCCAGCAGCCCGGGACAGGTCACCAACGAGCAGTACTTC
TRBJ2-2,.,.,13,TRBV6-5,CASRRGPTGELFF,TGTGCCAGCCGAAGGGGTCCCACCGGGGAGCTGTTTTTT
TRBJ1-2,.,TRBD1,15,TRBV7-2,CASSLEGTGIGGYTF,TGTGCCAGCAGCTTAGAAGGGACAGGGATTGGGGGCTACACCTTC
TRBJ2-7,.,TRBD1,15,TRBV28,CASSPGTGPVYEQYF,TGTGCCAGCAGCCCCGGGACAGGGCCCGTCTACGAGCAGTACTTC